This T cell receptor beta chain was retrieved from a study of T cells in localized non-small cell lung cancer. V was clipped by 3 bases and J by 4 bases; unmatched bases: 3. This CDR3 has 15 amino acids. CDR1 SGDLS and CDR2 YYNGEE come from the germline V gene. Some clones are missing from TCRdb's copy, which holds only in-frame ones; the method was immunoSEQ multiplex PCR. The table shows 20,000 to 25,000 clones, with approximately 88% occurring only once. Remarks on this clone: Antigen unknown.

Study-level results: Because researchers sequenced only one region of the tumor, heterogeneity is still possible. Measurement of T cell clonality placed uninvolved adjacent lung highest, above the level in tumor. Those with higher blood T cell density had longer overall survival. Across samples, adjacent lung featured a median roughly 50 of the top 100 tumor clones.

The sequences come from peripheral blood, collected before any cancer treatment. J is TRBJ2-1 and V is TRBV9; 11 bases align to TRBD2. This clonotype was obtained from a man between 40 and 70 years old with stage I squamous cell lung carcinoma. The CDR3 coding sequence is TGTGCCAGCAGCGCGACTAGCGGGGCGTACAATGAGCAGTTCTTC. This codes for CASSATSGAYNEQFF.